This T cell receptor beta chain derives from a study of blood T cell repertoires in COVID-19. At the level of the study: The United States, Italy and Spain supplied acute and convalescent COVID-19 samples. Nucleic acid was either cDNA or gDNA, and it came from T cells, B-cell-depleted T cells, or PBMCs.

How the authors handled the data: By means of reference gene primer amplification, nucleated cell counts were estimated. Sequencing was performed with immunoSEQ multiplex PCR; in TCRdb, only in-frame clones are kept and a portion is missing. For V, J and clone size, that table is used; D and trimming come from the DNA. The data hold over 90,000 clones, with 89% observed a single time. Germline CDR1 is SGHNT and CDR2 is YYREEE (reference sequence). The CDR3 is 18 amino acids. The J segment lost 7 bases and the V segment lost 4 bases, leaving 12 bases of the junction unmatched. The V and J genes are TRBV5-4 and TRBJ2-6; 12 positions match TRBD1. Input material: peripheral blood. The receptor was isolated from a woman aged 55-70 years with acute or convalescent COVID-19. CDR3 in amino acids: CASSPRDRGPVGANVLTF. CDR3 DNA sequence: TGTGCCAGCAGCCCCCGGGACAGGGGGCCGGTAGGTGCCAACGTCCTGACTTTC.